The present entry profiles one TCR beta chain with its context. Its target antigen remains unknown. It has no much larger one-base neighbor in the sample; base qualities were not kept. CD8 naive samples were CD45RO-negative cells positively selected for CCR7, giving a CD45RA+CCR7+ population that excluded TemRA cells. Healthy HIV-negative adults with no recently reported acute infections or vaccinations were included as donors. Every donor was a Caucasian adult living in Nashville, Tennessee, USA. Blood was collected by leukapheresis, and PBMCs were isolated by Ficoll-Histopaque density gradient centrifugation and then cryopreserved in liquid nitrogen vapor phase. Analytical flow cytometry was used to check the purity and quantity of each magnetically sorted T cell population. Each sorted fraction had its genomic DNA isolated and then quantified by UV absorbance on a Nanodrop 2000c. Using the deep immunoSEQ assay, multiplex PCR amplified TCR CDR3 regions from genomic DNA. For each cell subset, the extracted genomic DNA was distributed evenly across all wells of several immunoSEQ 96-well plates, and each plate served as one replicate. For sorted subsets, about 0.2 ug genomic DNA, equal to 30,000 to 35,000 T cell genomes, was loaded into each replicate PCR. Purified libraries were measured with a Qubit 3.0 fluorometer, size-checked on a Bioanalyzer 2100, and measured again with the KAPA Library Quantification kit. A separate single-read 150-cycle Illumina NextSeq 550 flow cell was used to sequence each immunoSEQ 96-well plate. In the authors' own workflow: Because only junctional sequences without quality scores were contained in the immunoSEQ output, filtering matching that applied to full-length reads could not be performed. To assign V/J genes and CDR3, sequences were annotated against IMGT germline references using PyIR, a Python wrapper for IgBLAST v1.9. Reads were removed for weak V/J assignments (E-value above 1e-6), missing CDR3, stop codons, out-of-frame junctions, or ambiguous translated residues. A V3J clonotype was defined by an identical inferred V gene, J gene, and CDR3 amino acid sequence. The percentage overlap between two repertoires was calculated by dividing the number of shared unique clonotypes by the size of the smaller repertoire. RTK rarefaction, the Chao1 estimator, and Recon v2.1 estimates of unobserved clonotypes were used to assess repertoire richness. Generation probabilities for all TCRbeta clonotypes obtained by the gDNA method from a few donors were computed using OLGA. TCRdb stores this immuneACCESS table with in-frame sequences only. Part of the clones is absent; in the studies checked, under half of the shortfall reflects unresolved V genes, and no reason is known for the rest. The V and J calls and the clone size are those of that table, but D and trimming were determined from the DNA. This sample holds some 2 million clones; approximately 95% were observed only once. The ten largest make up 1% to 1.3% of the sample.

This sample was included in a study of shared clonotypes between healthy human individuals (TCRdb year 2020). Looking at the study overall: The cohort comprised a couple of women and three men aged 18 to 49 years. The study deeply sequenced blood TCR repertoires of five healthy adults to estimate repertoire size and the extent of clonotype sharing between individuals. To increase sequencing depth and limit assay-specific biases, TCR repertoire library preparation and sequencing were carried out by different laboratories using diverse techniques. For each donor, CD4 naive and CD4 memory were each given three plates, CD8 naive was given two plates, and CD8 memory was given one plate. Per donor, leukapheresis produced somewhere between about 0.8 and 9 billion PBMCs. Here is what the overall study found, with its caveats: Pairwise subsampling indicated that sequencing depth was expected to affect the degree of clonotype sharing among donors. Compared with non-shared clonotypes, the clonotypes found in all four sorted-subset donors had higher generation probabilities. Estimated clonotype richness was generally larger for naive than for memory subsets. Because the study included a small number of donors, the genetic and exposure-history diversity represented was limited. Incomplete sequencing was indicated by rarefaction of sorted-subset datasets, despite the large sequencing depth. Sampling was restricted to blood, and TCR repertoires in tissues likely differ from the TCR repertoires found in blood. When a handful of donors were compared, the shared fraction of clonotypes was about 5% for naive CD4, around 4% for naive CD8, 2% to 2.5% for memory CD4, and 0.4% for memory CD8.

The germline V gene gives CDR1 as SGHVS and CDR2 as FQNEAQ. Reading from cysteine to phenylalanine, the CDR3 counts 15 amino acids. Only the CDR3 part of the read is kept: 45 bases, read in frame from the first base. The V and J ends are trimmed by 5 bases and 9 bases, leaving 20 bases between them. This sequence originates from a man between 18 and 35 years old in good health. This chain is built from TRBV7-8 and TRBJ2-1; tentative D gene TRBD2, with 6 bases matching. The sample taken for sequencing was naive CD8+ T cells sorted from blood. What the cell subset or site label conveys for this sample: CD45RA+CCR7+. At the DNA level, the sequence is TGTGCCAGCAGCCAATTACAATGGGGGGAGGCTGAGCAGTTCTTC. The translation is CASSQLQWGEAEQFF.